The source of this T cell receptor (beta chain) is a study of patients and donors after allogeneic stem cell transplantation. Each CDR3 protein gets one entry after TCRdb re-called the RT-PCR reads with MiXCR. Of roughly 1,300 distinct CDR3 sequences in the sample, around 40% were seen once. V lost 4 bases to trimming and J lost 6 bases, with 15 bases between them. CDR3 length: 14 amino acids. CDR1 SEHNR and CDR2 FQNEAQ come from the germline V gene (reference sequence). Material: blood, either unsorted or a sorted T cell fraction (not recorded which). This TCR came from a human donor who was either an allogeneic HSCT recipient or a stem cell or donor lymphocyte infusion donor (not recorded which). It is not recorded whose cells these are; they may come from a transplant donor. This rearrangement joins TRBV7-9 to TRBJ1-1; D perhaps matches TRBD1 (5 bases). CDR3 protein: CASSSLGAGSEAFF. CDR3 nucleotides: TGTGCCAGCAGCTCCCTCGGGGCGGGATCTGAAGCTTTCTTT.